This T cell receptor beta chain was recovered during a study of CD8 T cells in ankylosing spondylitis. Study findings and constraints: Apparently characteristic of ankylosing spondylitis blood was a TCR beta motif (about eight highly homologous variants).

In this sample, this clonotype turned up a few times. Its matching antigen is unknown. MiXCR, run by TCRdb on the 5' RACE reads, gives a single entry per CDR3 protein. Of roughly 450,000 distinct CDR3 sequences detected, about 24% appear once; the ten largest clones hold 0.89%. This CDR3 is built from 12 residues. Trimming took 7 bases from V and 4 from J, leaving 10 bases between them. Germline V gives CDR1 LNHDA, CDR2 SQIVND (reference sequence). The material sequenced was blood, either unsorted or a sorted T cell fraction (not recorded which). This chain connects TRBV19 to TRBJ1-2; weak D call: TRBD1 (5 bases). This clonotype originated in a male donor with ankylosing spondylitis. The CDR3 DNA reads TGTGCCAGTAAACGGGGGTCCTATGGCTACACCTTC. It specifies CASKRGSYGYTF.